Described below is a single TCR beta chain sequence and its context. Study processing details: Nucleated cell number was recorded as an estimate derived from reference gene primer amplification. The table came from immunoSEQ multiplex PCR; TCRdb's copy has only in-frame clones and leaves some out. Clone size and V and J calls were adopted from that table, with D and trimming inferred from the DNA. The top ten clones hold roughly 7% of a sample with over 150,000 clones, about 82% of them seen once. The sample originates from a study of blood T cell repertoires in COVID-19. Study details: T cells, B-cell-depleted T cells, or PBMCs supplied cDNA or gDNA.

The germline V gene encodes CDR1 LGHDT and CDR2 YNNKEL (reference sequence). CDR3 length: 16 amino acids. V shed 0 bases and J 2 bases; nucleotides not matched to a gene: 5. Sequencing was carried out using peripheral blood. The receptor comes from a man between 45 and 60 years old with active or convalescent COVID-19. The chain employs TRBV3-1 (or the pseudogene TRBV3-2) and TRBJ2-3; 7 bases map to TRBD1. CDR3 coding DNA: TGTGCCAGCAGCCAAGATCCCCAGGGGGACACAGATACGCAGTATTTT. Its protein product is CASSQDPQGDTDTQYF.